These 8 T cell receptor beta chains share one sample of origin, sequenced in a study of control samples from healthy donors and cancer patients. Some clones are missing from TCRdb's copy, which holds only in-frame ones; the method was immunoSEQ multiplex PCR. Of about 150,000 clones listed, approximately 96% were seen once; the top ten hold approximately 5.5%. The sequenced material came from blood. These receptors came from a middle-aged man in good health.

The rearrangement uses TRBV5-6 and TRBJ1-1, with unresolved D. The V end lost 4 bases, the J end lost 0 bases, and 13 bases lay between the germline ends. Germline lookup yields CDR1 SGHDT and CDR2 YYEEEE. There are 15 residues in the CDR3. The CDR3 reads CASSPWAGMNTEAFF. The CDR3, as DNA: TGTGCCAGCAGCCCCTGGGCGGGCATGAACACTGAAGCTTTCTTT.

In nucleotides, the CDR3 is TGCGCCAGCAGCCAAGAGATGAGGGAGCGGGGAAAACTGTTTTTT. Protein product: CASSQEMRERGKLFF. The J gene is TRBJ1-4, the V gene TRBV4-1; no reliable D call. Germline lookup yields CDR1 MGHRA and CDR2 YSYEKL. The V end was cut by 0 bases, the J end by 10 bases, with 15 bases between. CDR3 length: 15 residues.

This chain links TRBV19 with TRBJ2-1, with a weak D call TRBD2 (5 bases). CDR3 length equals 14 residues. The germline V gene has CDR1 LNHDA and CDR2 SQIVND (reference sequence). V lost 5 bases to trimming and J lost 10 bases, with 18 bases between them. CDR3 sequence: CASSPWAGVYEQFF. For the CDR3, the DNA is TGTGCCAGTAGTCCCTGGGCCGGGGTATACGAGCAGTTCTTC.

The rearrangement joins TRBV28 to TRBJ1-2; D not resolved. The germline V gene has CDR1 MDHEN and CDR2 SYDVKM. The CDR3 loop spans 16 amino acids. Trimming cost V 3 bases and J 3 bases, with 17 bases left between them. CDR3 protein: CASSLPPRNLDYGYTF. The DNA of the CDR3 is TGTGCCAGCAGTTTGCCCCCCCGGAACCTTGACTATGGCTACACCTTC.

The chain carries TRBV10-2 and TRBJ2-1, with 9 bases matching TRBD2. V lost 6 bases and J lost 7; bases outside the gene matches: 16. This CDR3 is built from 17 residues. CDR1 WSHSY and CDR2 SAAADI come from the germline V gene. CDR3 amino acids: CASSSPVRGGPWNEQFF. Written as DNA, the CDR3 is TGCGCCAGCAGCTCCCCTGTGCGGGGGGGCCCGTGGAATGAGCAGTTCTTC.

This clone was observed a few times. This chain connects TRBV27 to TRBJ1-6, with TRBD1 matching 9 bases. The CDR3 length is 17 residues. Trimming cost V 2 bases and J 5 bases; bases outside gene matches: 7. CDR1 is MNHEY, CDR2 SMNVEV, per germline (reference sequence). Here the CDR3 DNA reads TGTGCCAGCAGTTTAGCGGGACAGGGAAGGGATAATTCACCCCTCCACTTT. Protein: CASSLAGQGRDNSPLHF.

CDR3 DNA: TGCGCCAGCAGCTTGGATGGGAATTCACCCCTCCACTTT. Its translation is CASSLDGNSPLHF. V usage is TRBV5-1 and J usage is TRBJ1-6, with D unclear. CDR3 length equals 13 residues. Germline values: CDR1 SGHRS, CDR2 YFSETQ. Between the trimmed V and J ends, which lost 0 bases and 7 bases, there was a span of 5 bases.

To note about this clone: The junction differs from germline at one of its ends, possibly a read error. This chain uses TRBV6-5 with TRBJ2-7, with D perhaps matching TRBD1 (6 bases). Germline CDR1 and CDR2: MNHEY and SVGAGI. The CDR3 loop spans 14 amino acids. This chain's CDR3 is CASSSDSSLRSLHF. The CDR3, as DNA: TGTGCCAGCAGTTCGGACAGCTCACTACGTTCTTTGCACTTC.